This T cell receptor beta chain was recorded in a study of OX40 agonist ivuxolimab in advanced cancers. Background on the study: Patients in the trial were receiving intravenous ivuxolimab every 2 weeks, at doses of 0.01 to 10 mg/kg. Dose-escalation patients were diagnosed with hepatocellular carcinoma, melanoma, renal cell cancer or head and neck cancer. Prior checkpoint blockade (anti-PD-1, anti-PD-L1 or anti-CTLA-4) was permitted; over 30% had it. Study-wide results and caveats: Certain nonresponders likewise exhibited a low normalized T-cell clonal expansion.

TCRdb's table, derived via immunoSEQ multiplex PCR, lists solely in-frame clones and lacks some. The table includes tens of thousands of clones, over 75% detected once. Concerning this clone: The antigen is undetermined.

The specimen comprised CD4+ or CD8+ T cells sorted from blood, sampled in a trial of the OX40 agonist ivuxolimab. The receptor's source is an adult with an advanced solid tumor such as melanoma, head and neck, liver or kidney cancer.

The CDR3: CASSLADSRWSSYTF. The DNA of the CDR3 is TGTGCCAGCAGTTTGGCGGACTCCAGGTGGTCTAGCTACACCTTC. This chain connects TRBV28 to TRBJ1-2; D ambiguous. CDR3 length equals 15 residues. Trimming left V 3 bases short and J 9 bases short, with 20 bases between. Germline-derived CDR1 and CDR2 are MDHEN and SYDVKM.